This TCR beta chain was sequenced during a study of vaccination and CD4 T cells after COVID-19. Treatment indicated: roughly 10-day PBMC culture with coronavirus spike peptide pools or control peptides (ViraFEST assay). The ViraFEST method relied on peptide pools to expand antigen-specific T cells, followed by TCR sequencing. The V and J ends lost 7 bases and 5 bases, in that order; junction bases with no gene match: 6. The germline V gene encodes CDR1 MNHNS and CDR2 SASEGT. The CDR3 totals 14 residues. The table lists this clonotype with a few counts. The target antigen is unknown. Cultured CD4+ T cell DNA underwent sequencing with the Oncomine TCR Beta short-read assay. TCRdb reprocessed the PCR reads with MiXCR, giving one entry per CDR3 protein. This table has more than 9,000 distinct CDR3 sequences, around 42% appearing once.

The origin of this receptor is a human donor who had recovered from COVID-19. V gene TRBV6-1 combines with J gene TRBJ2-3, with 10 bases identical to TRBD1. Sample: CD4+ T cells from blood, cultured in vitro. The CDR3 region is CASTGTGVKDTQYF. The DNA for the CDR3 is TGTGCCAGCACCGGGACAGGGGTGAAAGATACGCAGTATTTT.